Each of the 21 T cell receptor beta chains below was sequenced from the same sample in a study of cytotoxic CD8 clonotypes in ibrutinib-treated CLL. This table comes from immunoSEQ multiplex PCR, and its TCRdb copy is limited to in-frame clones, with some not included. The sample has approximately 130,000 clones, 80% to 90% seen once. This material consisted of PBMCs, taken after 24 months of ibrutinib treatment. The receptors were gathered from a human donor with chronic lymphocytic leukemia.

The chain is built from TRBV11-2 and TRBJ2-7; 14 nucleotides line up with TRBD2. CDR1 is SGHAT, CDR2 FQNNGV, per germline. The CDR3 consists of 16 residues. With 5 bases clipped from V and 2 bases from J, the junction kept 5 bases outside the gene matches. The CDR3 DNA sequence: TGTGCCAGCAGCCCTACGGGACTAGCGGGGGCCTACGAGCAGTACTTC. Protein sequence: CASSPTGLAGAYEQYF.

The rearrangement joins TRBV25-1 to TRBJ1-2, with 9 bases that match TRBD1. V was clipped by 6 bases and J by 8 bases; unmatched bases: 13. Looked up from germline, CDR1 is MGHDK and CDR2 is SYGVNS. The CDR3 sequence is 15 residues long. Written as DNA, the CDR3 is TGTGCCAGCAGCTCCGGGACAGGGAGATATCAAGGCTACACCTTC. The encoded protein is CASSSGTGRYQGYTF.

This rearrangement joins TRBV11-2 to TRBJ2-2; D unresolved. The V end lost 11 bases, the J end lost 7 bases, and 11 bases lay between the germline ends. From germline, CDR1 is SGHAT and CDR2 FQNNGV. The CDR3 has 11 amino acids. This CDR3 is CAATSDGELFF. The CDR3 DNA is TGTGCCGCCACGAGCGACGGGGAGCTGTTTTTT.

This chain connects TRBV6-1 to TRBJ1-4; D not certain. The germline V and J ends were trimmed by 6 bases and 0 bases, with 8 bases remaining between them. This CDR3 has 14 amino acids. Per the germline V gene, CDR1 is MNHNS and CDR2 is SASEGT. This CDR3 is CASRRSATNEKLFF. DNA for the CDR3: TGTGCCAGCAGACGGAGTGCAACTAATGAAAAACTGTTTTTT.

This chain joins TRBV28 and TRBJ2-7, with 7 bases identical to TRBD1. The junction had 0 bases not matched to a gene; V was cut back by 2 bases and J by 5 bases. Looked up from germline, CDR1 is MDHEN and CDR2 is SYDVKM. There are 12 residues in the CDR3. As DNA, the CDR3 is TGTGCCAGCAGTTTAGACAGGGACGAGCAGTACTTC. This sequence encodes CASSLDRDEQYF.

J is TRBJ1-5 and V is TRBV11-2, with 10 bases matching TRBD1. The V gene's germline CDR1 is SGHAT and CDR2 FQNNGV. The CDR3 length is 15 residues. J gave up 5 bases and V 3 bases, and 4 bases lay outside the gene matches. In DNA, the CDR3 is TGTGCCAGCAGCTTGACAGGGGGCGCGCATCAGCCCCAGCATTTT. It specifies CASSLTGGAHQPQHF.

V is TRBV7-2 and J is TRBJ2-1; D remains unclear. Trimming stripped 2 bases from V and 5 bases from J, with 7 bases between. The germline CDR1 and CDR2 sequences are SGHTA and FQGNSA. This CDR3 has 13 residues. The CDR3 DNA reads TGTGCCAGCAGCTTATCGGGCGACAATGAGCAGTTCTTC. Protein: CASSLSGDNEQFF. The complete variable domain, with remaining parts taken from reference TRBV7-2 and TRBJ2-1, reads GAGVSQSPSNKVTEKGKDVELRCDPISGHTALYWYRQSLGQGLEFLIYFQGNSAPDKSGLPSDRFSAERTGGSVSTLTIQRTQQEDSAVYLCASSLSGDNEQFFGPGTRLTVL.

The rearrangement links TRBV5-4 to TRBJ1-4; D is unresolved. The CDR3 is made up of 13 amino acids. V lost 1 base and J lost 4, with 5 bases in between. The germline V gene has CDR1 SGHNT and CDR2 YYREEE (reference sequence). CDR3 coding DNA: TGTGCCAGCAGCTTGTACAGTAATGAAAAACTGTTTTTT. Residues: CASSLYSNEKLFF.

The genes are TRBV14 and TRBJ2-5; 8 bases agree with TRBD1. This CDR3 region has 16 residues. The trim removed 1 base at V and 5 bases at J, leaving 9 bases unmatched. Germline V gene lookup returns CDR1 SGHDN and CDR2 FVKESK. CDR3 sequence: CASSQAFQGAWETQYF. The CDR3, as DNA: TGTGCCAGCAGCCAAGCTTTTCAGGGGGCTTGGGAGACCCAGTACTTC.

This clone is a singleton in its sample. The rearrangement uses TRBV21-1 and TRBJ1-5; TRBD1, as called in the table, went unchecked against the DNA. TRBV21-1 is flagged as a pseudogene. CDR3 length: 12 residues. The CDR3 protein is CASSDRVKPQHF. In DNA, the CDR3 is TGTGCCAGCAGCGACAGGGTTAAGCCCCAGCATTTT.

The gene calls are TRBV11-2 and TRBJ1-1; D unclear. The ends were cut back, 5 bases at V and 5 bases at J, with 9 bases in the middle. CDR1 and CDR2 from the germline V gene are SGHAT and FQNNGV. This CDR3 has 12 amino acids. CDR3 region: CASSDVGTEAFF. In nucleotides, the CDR3 is TGTGCCAGCAGCGACGTGGGGACTGAAGCTTTCTTT. The full variable domain, completed using reference TRBV11-2 and TRBJ1-1, is EAGVAQSPRYKIIEKRQSVAFWCNPISGHATLYWYQQILGQGPKLLIQFQNNGVVDDSQLPKDRFSAERLKGVDSTLKIQPAKLEDSAVYLCASSDVGTEAFFGQGTRLTVV.

This chain links TRBV7-2 with TRBJ1-2; D is unclear. The CDR3 loop spans 15 amino acids. V shed 5 bases and J shed 5 bases, with 18 bases lying between them. CDR1 SGHTA and CDR2 FQGNSA come from the germline V gene. CDR3 coding DNA: TGTGCCAGCAGCCTAGACGGCGGGCTGTTTTATGGCTACACCTTC. Translated, it gives CASSLDGGLFYGYTF.

This clone was observed once. V usage is TRBV5-4 and J usage is TRBJ1-1; 10 nucleotides agree with TRBD1. The V segment lost 1 base and the J segment 1 base; nucleotides outside the gene matches: 4. The germline CDR1 and CDR2 sequences are SGHNT and YYREEE (reference sequence). The CDR3 consists of 16 residues. In DNA, the CDR3 is TGTGCCAGCAGCTTGTGGGACAGGGGACGGAACACTGAAGCTTTCTTT. It translates to CASSLWDRGRNTEAFF. Full variable domain (remainder filled in from reference TRBV5-4 and TRBJ1-1): ETGVTQSPTHLIKTRGQQVTLRCSSQSGHNTVSWYQQALGQGPQFIFQYYREEENGRGNFPPRFSGLQFPNYSSELNVNALELDDSALYLCASSLWDRGRNTEAFFGQGTRLTVV.

The chain couples TRBV11-2 to TRBJ2-3; D call uncertain. The V end lost 2 bases, the J end lost 0 bases, and 6 bases lay between the germline ends. This CDR3 contains 14 residues. Germline values: CDR1 SGHAT, CDR2 FQNNGV. CDR3 sequence (DNA): TGTGCCAGCAGCTTATTCCAGAGCACAGATACGCAGTATTTT. Translating it yields CASSLFQSTDTQYF.

This chain uses TRBV4-3 with TRBJ2-5; no clear D gene. Germline V gene data show CDR1 as LGHNA and CDR2 as YSLEER. This CDR3 has 13 amino acids. Between the trimmed V and J ends, which lost 0 bases and 5 bases, there was a span of 7 bases. This chain's CDR3 is CASSQDAAETQYF. CDR3 sequence (DNA): TGCGCCAGCAGCCAAGACGCGGCGGAGACCCAGTACTTC.

The rearrangement links TRBV10-3 to TRBJ1-4; D might be TRBD1 (6 bases). The V gene's germline CDR1 is ENHRY and CDR2 SYGVKD. This CDR3 spans 15 amino acids. Trimming removed 7 bases from V and 3 bases from J, with 15 bases in between. This CDR3 reads CAIKPSGGPNEKLFF. The DNA for the CDR3 is TGTGCCATCAAGCCCTCGGGGGGGCCTAATGAAAAACTGTTTTTT.

The chain links TRBV6-1 to TRBJ1-5; perhaps TRBD1 as D (5 bases). V was cut by 1 base and J by 4 bases, with 8 bases left in between. The CDR3 length is 14 residues. Germline V gene lookup returns CDR1 MNHNS and CDR2 SASEGT. CDR3 protein: CASSEGGSNQPQHF. The CDR3 DNA sequence: TGTGCCAGCAGTGAAGGGGGGTCGAATCAGCCCCAGCATTTT.

The chain recombines TRBV5-1 with TRBJ1-6; D not certain. The CDR3 runs 14 residues. Germline CDR1 is SGHRS and CDR2 is YFSETQ. Trimming pared 2 bases from V and 7 bases from J, leaving 10 bases between. The DNA of the CDR3 is TGCGCCAGCAGCTTTCAGACCTCAAATTCACCCCTCCACTTT. Its protein product is CASSFQTSNSPLHF.

This clone was recorded a few times. The chain recombines TRBV5-6 with TRBJ1-1; maybe TRBD1 (5 bases). There are 14 residues in the CDR3. Trimming stripped 1 base from V and 0 bases from J, with 7 bases between. The germline V gene encodes CDR1 SGHDT and CDR2 YYEEEE. CDR3 nucleotides: TGTGCCAGCAGCTTGATAGGGGTGAACACTGAAGCTTTCTTT. This gives the protein CASSLIGVNTEAFF.

The rearrangement links TRBV10-3 to TRBJ1-2; TRBD1 might be the D (5 bases). CDR3 size: 14 residues. The germline V gene has CDR1 ENHRY and CDR2 SYGVKD. The V end was cut by 1 base, the J end by 6 bases, with 12 bases between. CDR3 amino acids: CAISEFQGGDGYTF. Here the CDR3 DNA reads TGTGCCATCAGTGAGTTCCAGGGTGGGGATGGCTACACCTTC.

The rearrangement joins TRBV7-2 to TRBJ2-3; TRBD2 aligns across 11 bases. J was trimmed by 2 bases and V by 5 bases; bases with no gene match: 6. The CDR3 contains 16 residues. CDR1 and CDR2 (germline): SGHTA, FQGNSA. CDR3 sequence: CASSISGLADTDTQYF. In DNA, the CDR3 is TGTGCCAGCAGCATATCGGGACTAGCGGACACAGATACGCAGTATTTT.